This TCR beta chain was observed in a study of Ad26.COV2.S vaccination and SARS-CoV-2 variants. Study-wide results and limits: Breadth of non-spike TCRs did not differ between vaccinees and placebo recipients.

The CDR3 extends over 14 amino acids. Trimming cost V 3 bases and J 5 bases; bases outside gene matches: 3. Germline V CDR1 and CDR2: SGHRS, YFSETQ. A note on this clone: Antigen specificity is unknown.

Treatment specified: some 20 received Ad26.COV2.S at low or high dose, single or two shots; about 5 received placebo; per-sample allocation not given. Material that was analyzed had been drawn on day 63 after the first vaccine or placebo injection. Repertoires were generated with immunoSEQ multiplex PCR, while TCRdb's copy carries only in-frame clones and drops some. Counted here are 350,000 to 450,000 clones, approximately 89% occurring once; the ten biggest clones make up around 2%. This receptor was taken from a person between 18 and 65 years old who received the Ad26.COV2.S COVID-19 vaccine or a placebo. This material consisted of peripheral blood, taken in a trial of Ad26.COV2.S vaccine versus placebo. The chain couples TRBV5-1 to TRBJ1-4; 8 positions match TRBD1. The CDR3 region has the DNA TGCGCCAGCAGCTCGACAGGGGCCAATGAAAAACTGTTTTTT. Protein sequence: CASSSTGANEKLFF.